One T cell receptor (beta chain) is described in this entry. This clone was recorded only once. What this receptor recognizes is not known. It has no much larger one-base neighbor in the sample; base qualities were not kept. CDR1 and CDR2 (LNHDA, SQIVND) derive from the germline V gene (reference sequence). V loses 5 bases at its end and J loses 5 bases; junction bases beyond the gene matches: 3. From cysteine to phenylalanine, the CDR3 is 13 amino acids long. Only CDR3 DNA remains: 39 bases, in frame from the first base. The sample comes from a study of blood T cell repertoires in COVID-19 (TCRdb year 2020). In terms of the full investigation: Samples covering the acute and convalescent phases of COVID-19 were provided by collaborators in the United States, Italy and Spain. The prospective study material was composed of cDNA or gDNA derived from T cells, B-cell-depleted T cells, or PBMCs. The dataset comprised deeply sampled blood TCRbeta repertoires from subjects exposed to, actively infected with, or recovered from COVID-19. A freely available public database, intended as a resource for researchers studying the immune response to SARS-CoV-2, is where the repertoires were released. The samples were drawn from the first 160 participants of the ongoing ImmuneRACE study and from some 1,300 subjects provided by 6 global collaborators. Nearly every sample came with metadata listing a de-identified subject ID, COVID-19 status, age in years and sex. Where HLA class I and class II types were available, the types were taken from metadata supplied by the sample provider, not from assay-based typing. Beyond this particular receptor, the publication reports: Clinical and demographic metadata were provided uncurated, with the amount varying by source and participant.

Whole blood was collected in K2EDTA tubes by collaborating institutions according to the institutions' own protocols. Collaborator samples were shipped for TCRbeta analysis as frozen whole blood, isolated PBMCs, or DNA extracted from either sample type. The immunoSEQ Assay, a bias-controlled multiplex PCR, was used to amplify TCRbeta CDR3 regions from genomic DNA. Per the source publication's procedure: Within the assay, amplification of reference gene primers was used to estimate how many nucleated cells each sample contained. Sequence reads were collapsed and filtered to measure the absolute abundance of every unique TCRbeta CDR3 rearrangement. Productive Simpson clonality was computed per sample as the square root of Simpson's diversity index over productive rearrangements. As stored in TCRdb, this immuneACCESS dataset retains in-frame rearrangements with V and J assigned. A fraction of the clones does not appear; measured against another copy, unresolved V genes explain less than half of the discrepancy, and the remainder lacks a known reason. V and J calls and clone size come straight from that table; D and trimming were deduced from the DNA. A total of fewer than 150,000 clones appear in this sample, about 90% of them only once. Clones ranked in the top ten supply roughly 3.6% of the sample.

This receptor was obtained from a woman aged 55 to 70 with acute or convalescent COVID-19. This receptor chain uses TRBV19 and TRBJ1-2; 9 junctional bases match TRBD1. Sequencing was carried out using peripheral blood. CDR3 reads: CASSGQGWYGYTF. The DNA is TGTGCCAGTAGTGGACAGGGGTGGTATGGCTACACCTTC. Where the CDR3 stops, the reference TRBV19 and TRBJ1-2 genes take over; the full variable domain is DGGITQSPKYLFRKEGQNVTLSCEQNLNHDAMYWYRQDPGQGLRLIYYSQIVNDFQKGDIAEGYSVSREKKESFPLTVTSAQKNPTAFYLCASSGQGWYGYTFGSGTRLTVV.